These T cell receptor beta chains were read from a single sample in a study of shared clonotypes between healthy human individuals. Sequencing was performed with immunoSEQ multiplex PCR; in TCRdb, only in-frame clones are kept and a portion is missing. The data contain 2 million to 2.5 million clones, under 95% of them singletons. The sequenced sample was naive CD4+ T cells from PBMCs. These receptors all come from a man younger than 35 in good health. Some clones in this sample may be carry-over from other donors' samples. CDR3s leave out the opening cysteine and the closing phenylalanine or tryptophan. The D gene is left open where the match is weak.

>TRBV6-5|-
ASRALSGELF
>TRBV10-3|-
AISELQAWLAGYT
>TRBV2|-
ASSKEARSLLGNEQF
>TRBV7-3|-
ASSSDGATGANVLT
>TRBV18|TRBD1
ASSPVTGSNTGELF
>TRBV21-1|-
ASSKYPLPGQGAPEQY
>TRBV28|-
ASIPTLAFMGGDEQF
>TRBV19|-
ASSKKTNYEQY
>TRBV4-2|TRBD1
ASSQGGGPDRFYEQY
>TRBV14|-
ASSQVARNTGELF
>TRBV10-3|TRBD2
AIASGRDKDEQF
>TRBV5-8|TRBD1
ASSVRQGGNQPQH
>TRBV7-2|-
ASSTDIIHNSPLH
>TRBV28|-
ASTRHLGDTQY
>TRBV2|TRBD2
ASSDNLGTGGRTWQF
>TRBV5-1|-
ASSLGQGLHYGYT
>TRBV5-1|-
ASNRDDQPQH
>TRBV6-5|TRBD2
ASIELAGDRKF
>TRBV29-1|-
SVAWGPSGNTIY
>TRBV4-2|TRBD2
ASSQGTSGAAYEQY
>TRBV4-2|-
ASSQPGTRQETQY
>TRBV5-4|TRBD1
ASSKGQGGSEQY
>TRBV2|-
ASRDARDGAGRSSYNEQF
>TRBV14|-
ASSQVAGLGETQY
>TRBV10-1|TRBD1
ASSAGTGGYTEAF
>TRBV7-3|TRBD1
ASSVDRQGDYT
>TRBV11-3|TRBD2
ASSHSGSSEQY
>TRBV5-1|-
ASSSTPDGNQPQH
>TRBV11-3|-
ASSWLRGHEQY
>TRBV11-2|TRBD2
ASSRISGRNYEQY
>TRBV19|TRBD2
ASSAPSGPYEQY
>TRBV9|TRBD1
ASSVYGTGTDTQY
>TRBV4-1|-
ASREVWWGTEAF
>TRBV13|TRBD2
ASSSGGLAGGAGEQF
>TRBV19|-
ASSIGGGAHGTQY
>TRBV5-4|TRBD2
ASSLSSGTQETQY
>TRBV5-1|TRBD2
ASSSSGRGQETQY
>TRBV10-3|-
AISEGQLNQPQH